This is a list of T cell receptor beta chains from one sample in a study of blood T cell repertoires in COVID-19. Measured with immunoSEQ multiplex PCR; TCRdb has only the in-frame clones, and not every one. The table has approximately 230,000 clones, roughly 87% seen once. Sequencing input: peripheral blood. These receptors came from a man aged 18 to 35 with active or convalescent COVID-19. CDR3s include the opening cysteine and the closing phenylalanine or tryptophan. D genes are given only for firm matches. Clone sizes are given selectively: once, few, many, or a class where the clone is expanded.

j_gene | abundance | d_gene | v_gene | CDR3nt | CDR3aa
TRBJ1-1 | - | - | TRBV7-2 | TGTGCCAGCAGCTTAGGGCCACAACTGAACACTGAAGCTTTCTTT | CASSLGPQLNTEAFF
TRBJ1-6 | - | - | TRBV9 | TGTGCCAGCAGCGTCGGGACTCTCAATTCACCCCTCCACTTT | CASSVGTLNSPLHF
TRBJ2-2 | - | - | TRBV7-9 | TGTGCCAGCAGCCCCGGGTACACCGGGGAGCTGTTTTTT | CASSPGYTGELFF
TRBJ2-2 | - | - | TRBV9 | TGTGCCAGCAGGCCCAACCAGATGAACACCGGGGAGCTGTTTTTT | CASRPNQMNTGELFF
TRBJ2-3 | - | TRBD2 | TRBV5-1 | TGCGCCAGCAGCCCCCCGTGGACTAGCGAAGATACGCAGTATTTT | CASSPPWTSEDTQYF
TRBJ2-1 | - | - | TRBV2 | TGTGCCGGCGGGACTTACAATGAGCAGTTCTTC | CAGGTYNEQFF
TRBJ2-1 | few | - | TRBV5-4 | TGTGCCAGCAGTACCGAGGGCGGAAGCTCCTACAATGAGCAGTTCTTC | CASSTEGGSSYNEQFF
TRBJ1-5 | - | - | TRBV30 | TGTGCCTGGAGCGGGGTCTCCCATGGCAATCAGCCCCAGCATTTT | CAWSGVSHGNQPQHF
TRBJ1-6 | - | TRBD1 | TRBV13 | TGTGCCAGCAGCTCCAGCAGGGGGGTTTCACCCCTCCACTTT | CASSSSRGVSPLHF
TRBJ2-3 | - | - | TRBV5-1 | TGCGCCAGCAGCGCGCAGAACGGCGGAGATACGCAGTATTTT | CASSAQNGGDTQYF
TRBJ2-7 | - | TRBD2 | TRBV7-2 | TGTGCCAGCACCTCCGGGGGGGGCTACGAGCAGTACTTC | CASTSGGGYEQYF
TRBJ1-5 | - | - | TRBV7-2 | TGTGCCAGCAGCCCGGGACAAGTGGTCCAGCCCCAGCATTTT | CASSPGQVVQPQHF
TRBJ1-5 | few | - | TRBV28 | TGTGCCAGCAGTTTGACGACACAAGTCAATCAGCCCCAGCATTTT | CASSLTTQVNQPQHF
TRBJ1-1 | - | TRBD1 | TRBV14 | TGTGCCAGCAGCCATCTTCAGGGACAGAACAAGATTGAAGCTTTCTTT | CASSHLQGQNKIEAFF
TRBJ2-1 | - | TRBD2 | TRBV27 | TGTGCCAGCAGTTTACGACGGGAGGATGAGCAGTTCTTC | CASSLRREDEQFF
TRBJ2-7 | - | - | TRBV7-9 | TGTGCCAGCAGCTTGCAGGGGACCATCAAAAACGAGCAGTACTTC | CASSLQGTIKNEQYF
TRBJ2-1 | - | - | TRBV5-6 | TGTGCCAGCAGCATCGGAGTAAATGAGCAGTTCTTC | CASSIGVNEQFF
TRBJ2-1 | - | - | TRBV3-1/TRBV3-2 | TGTGCCAGCAGCCAAACAGGGGGGGACAATGAGCAGTTCTTC | CASSQTGGDNEQFF
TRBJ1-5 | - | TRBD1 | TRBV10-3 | TGTGCCATCAGTGGCACAGGGGATCAGCCCCAGCATTTT | CAISGTGDQPQHF
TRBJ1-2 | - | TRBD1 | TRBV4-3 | TGCGCCAGCAGCCAAGGCCGACAGGGGGCTTTTCATAACTATGGCTACACCTTC | CASSQGRQGAFHNYGYTF